Following are 19 T cell receptor beta chains from one sample sequenced in a study of neurological immune-mediated disorders. TCRdb reanalysed the 5' RACE reads using MiXCR and keeps one entry per CDR3 protein. The sample carries around 35,000 distinct CDR3 sequences, 1.5% recorded once. The sample consisted of PBMCs. Receptor source: a woman aged 30 to 39 with multiple sclerosis.

This clonotype was counted at least ten times. V usage is TRBV10-3 and J usage is TRBJ2-4; TRBD1 matches at 8 bases. This CDR3 contains 13 residues. J gave up 5 bases and V 8 bases, and 5 bases lay outside the gene matches. The germline V gene encodes CDR1 ENHRY and CDR2 SYGVKD. The CDR3 spells CAIGSTGENIQYF. CDR3 DNA sequence: TGTGCCATCGGATCGACAGGGGAAAACATTCAGTACTTC.

This clonotype came up many times. J is TRBJ1-1 and V is TRBV4-1; TRBD1 agrees at 7 bases. This CDR3 is built from 15 residues. CDR1 and CDR2 from the germline V gene are MGHRA and YSYEKL. The junction had 3 bases not matched to a gene; V was cut back by 1 base and J by 1 base. CDR3 region: CASSQARGENTEAFF. The CDR3 region has the DNA TGCGCCAGCAGCCAAGCCAGGGGGGAGAACACTGAAGCTTTCTTT.

This clonotype was seen ten or more times. The rearrangement links TRBV5-5 to TRBJ2-1; 9 positions match TRBD1. The V segment lost 0 bases and the J segment 4 bases; nucleotides outside the gene matches: 2. The length of the CDR3 is 15 residues. Germline loops: CDR1 SGHKS, CDR2 YYEKEE (reference sequence). CDR3 residues: CASSLEGQGYNEQFF. DNA for the CDR3: TGTGCCAGCAGCTTGGAGGGACAGGGATACAATGAGCAGTTCTTC.

Many counts were recorded for this clonotype. The J gene is TRBJ1-1, the V gene TRBV27; D might be TRBD1 (6 bases). V lost 4 bases and J 3 bases, leaving 12 bases between the germline ends. The CDR3 consists of 14 residues. Germline CDR1 reads MNHEY; CDR2 reads SMNVEV (reference sequence). The CDR3 is CASSWDNSYTEAFF. The CDR3 bases are TGTGCCAGCAGTTGGGACAACTCCTACACTGAAGCTTTCTTT.

In this sample, this clonotype turned up many times. The V and J genes are TRBV20-1 and TRBJ2-5; D gene uncertain. CDR3 length equals 12 residues. Germline-derived CDR1 and CDR2 are DFQATT and SNEGSKA (reference sequence). V was clipped by 5 bases and J by 5 bases, with 12 bases between them. CDR3 residues: CSASLSWETQYF. CDR3 DNA: TGCAGTGCTTCACTATCCTGGGAGACCCAGTACTTC.

This clonotype was detected ten times or more. V gene TRBV7-2 combines with J gene TRBJ2-4; 8 nucleotides agree with TRBD2. The V segment lost 4 bases and the J segment 0 bases; nucleotides outside the gene matches: 11. CDR3 length: 18 residues. The germline V gene encodes CDR1 SGHTA and CDR2 FQGNSA. For the CDR3, the DNA is TGTGCCAGCAGCTCAACTAGCGGACCTAGACTAGCCAAAAACATTCAGTACTTC. It yields the protein CASSSTSGPRLAKNIQYF.

This clonotype was seen many times. This CDR3 is CASSYTGVNQPQHF. The CDR3, as DNA: TGTGCCAGCAGTTATACAGGGGTCAATCAGCCCCAGCATTTT. This chain links TRBV9 with TRBJ1-5, with 7 nucleotides matching TRBD1. Germline V gene data show CDR1 as SGDLS and CDR2 as YYNGEE. J lost 3 bases, V lost 5 bases, and 5 bases had no gene match. The CDR3 has 14 amino acids.

This clonotype was counted many times. The chain uses TRBV29-1 and TRBJ2-7; maybe TRBD2 (6 bases). V was pared by 0 bases and J by 3 bases, with 21 bases between. Looked up from germline, CDR1 is SQVTM and CDR2 is ANQGSEA. The CDR3 has 17 amino acids. This CDR3 reads CSVEDIRRGPWDYEQYF. CDR3 coding DNA: TGCAGCGTTGAAGACATTCGGCGGGGCCCCTGGGACTACGAGCAGTACTTC.

At least ten counts were recorded for this clonotype. The gene calls are TRBV4-1 and TRBJ1-2; tentatively, D is TRBD1 (5 bases). The V end lost 3 bases, the J end lost 5 bases, and 13 bases lay between the germline ends. The germline CDR1 and CDR2 sequences are MGHRA and YSYEKL. CDR3 size: 14 residues. CDR3 region: CASSQLQGLYGYTF. In DNA form, the CDR3 reads TGCGCCAGCAGCCAGTTGCAGGGCCTATATGGCTACACCTTC.

This clonotype appeared many times. CDR3 sequence reads: CASSVRDHTDTQYF. The DNA of the CDR3 is TGCGCCAGCAGCGTCCGGGACCACACAGATACGCAGTATTTT. The V gene is TRBV5-1, the J gene TRBJ2-3; D may match TRBD1 or TRBD2 (5 bases each). Looked up from germline, CDR1 is SGHRS and CDR2 is YFSETQ. This CDR3 is built from 14 residues. V shed 4 bases and J shed 2 bases, with 11 bases lying between them.

This clonotype was seen at least ten times. V is TRBV5-6 and J is TRBJ2-3, with a weak D call TRBD2 (6 bases). The germline V gene encodes CDR1 SGHDT and CDR2 YYEEEE. Trimming cost V 5 bases and J 1 base, with 17 bases left between them. The CDR3 totals 16 residues. In DNA form, the CDR3 reads TGTGCCAGCAGAGGGAGAGGGAGGACCGGCACAGATACGCAGTATTTT. Translating it yields CASRGRGRTGTDTQYF.

This clonotype occurred many times. The chain employs TRBV5-1 and TRBJ1-1; D unresolved. The CDR3 is 15 amino acids. Germline CDR1 and CDR2: SGHRS and YFSETQ. V dropped 5 bases and J dropped 1 base, with 15 bases sitting between them. The CDR3 region has the DNA TGCGCCAGCAGGATAGTCGGCAGAAGGAACACTGAAGCTTTCTTT. This sequence encodes CASRIVGRRNTEAFF.

This clonotype was recorded at least ten times. The chain employs TRBV6-5 and TRBJ2-1; D gene ambiguous. Trimming took off 7 bases at V and 10 bases at J, with 17 bases between the two ends. This CDR3 contains 13 residues. Germline values: CDR1 MNHEY, CDR2 SVGAGI. CDR3 amino acids: CASKKSATGEQFF. The CDR3 DNA follows: TGTGCCAGCAAAAAATCGGCCACTGGGGAGCAGTTCTTC.

In its sample, this clonotype was seen many times. The chain combines TRBV5-1 with TRBJ2-3; unclear D gene. Trimming left V 0 bases short and J 6 bases short, with 11 bases between. The germline gives CDR1 SGHRS, CDR2 YFSETQ. The CDR3 is made up of 14 amino acids. The CDR3 nucleotides read TGCGCCAGCAGCTTGGGGAGTGGTATGGATACGCAGTATTTT. Translated: CASSLGSGMDTQYF.

Many counts were recorded for this clonotype. CDR3 residues: CSARLIAGAKNIQYF. The CDR3 DNA sequence: TGCAGTGCTAGGCTGATTGCGGGAGCCAAAAACATTCAGTACTTC. The genes are TRBV20-1 and TRBJ2-4, with D perhaps TRBD2 (5 bases). The CDR3 is 15 amino acids. Germline CDR1 DFQATT, CDR2 SNEGSKA (reference sequence). Trimming stripped 3 bases from V and 0 bases from J, with 12 bases between.

This clonotype has ten or more counts. The chain carries TRBV7-2 and TRBJ1-5; the D gene is possibly TRBD1 (5 bases). This CDR3 has 15 residues. The V and J ends lost 5 bases and 1 base respectively, with 12 bases between them. Looked up from germline, CDR1 is SGHTA and CDR2 is FQGNSA. CDR3 residues: CASSRGDVSNQPQHF. The CDR3 DNA is TGTGCCAGCAGCAGGGGCGATGTAAGCAATCAGCCCCAGCATTTT.

This clonotype was detected ten times or more. The rearrangement links TRBV20-1 to TRBJ2-7, with TRBD2 matching over 7 bases. The CDR3 spans 17 residues. CDR1 and CDR2 (germline): DFQATT, SNEGSKA (reference sequence). V dropped 6 bases and J dropped 3; count of bases not matched to a gene: 20. The DNA of the CDR3 is TGCAGTGCCACCCGATTGGGGATTAGCGGGCCGAACTACGAGCAGTACTTC. It is translated as CSATRLGISGPNYEQYF.

This clonotype has at least ten counts. The rearrangement joins TRBV7-3 to TRBJ1-6; D call uncertain. CDR1 and CDR2 (germline): SGHTA, FQGTGA. CDR3 length: 14 amino acids. V was trimmed by 5 bases and J by 5 bases, leaving 10 bases between them. The CDR3 DNA reads TGTGCCAGCAGCCCCTCATTGAATAATTCACCCCTCCACTTT. The encoded protein is CASSPSLNNSPLHF.

This clonotype was counted many times. The J gene is TRBJ2-3, the V gene TRBV7-6; 8 nucleotides match TRBD1. J gave up 0 bases and V 5 bases, and 10 bases lay outside the gene matches. CDR1 is SGHVS, CDR2 FNYEAQ, per germline. CDR3 length: 17 amino acids. Here the CDR3 DNA reads TGTGCCAGCAGCCAGGCCCAGGGGGCATCTAGCACAGATACGCAGTATTTT. As protein: CASSQAQGASSTDTQYF.